Shown below are 29 T cell receptor beta chains from a single sample sequenced in a study of technical replicates of blood from a few donors. Data came from immunoSEQ multiplex PCR; TCRdb stores just in-frame clones and leaves some out. The sample shows roughly 52,000 clones, about 95% of them seen only once. Sequenced input: PBMCs. Source of these receptors: a human donor in good health. Some clones in this sample may be carry-over from other donors' samples.

This sequence joins TRBV15 and TRBJ1-2; 11 nucleotides agree with TRBD1. Germline V gives CDR1 LNHNV, CDR2 YYDKDF (reference sequence). J was trimmed by 4 bases and V by 9 bases; bases with no gene match: 4. The CDR3 length is 13 residues. The CDR3 DNA follows: TGTGCCACGAGGACAGGGGGCCTCTATGGCTACACCTTC. Amino acids: CATRTGGLYGYTF.

V usage is TRBV2 and J usage is TRBJ1-5, with D tentatively TRBD1 (6 bases). CDR1 and CDR2 from the germline V gene are SNHLY and FYNNEI. The V gene lost 6 bases and the J gene lost 2 bases, with 14 bases spanning the gap. The CDR3 consists of 15 residues. CDR3 DNA: TGTGCCAGCAGGATACAGGGCGGCGGCAATCAGCCCCAGCATTTT. This sequence encodes CASRIQGGGNQPQHF.

The genes are TRBV15 and TRBJ2-7; D not certain. Trimming shortened V by 0 bases and J by 2 bases, and 14 bases separated the two germline ends. This CDR3 region has 16 residues. Germline V CDR1 and CDR2: LNHNV, YYDKDF (reference sequence). The DNA of the CDR3 is TGTGCCACCAGCAGAGATCAGTTCGGAGCAACCTACGAGCAGTACTTC. Translation: CATSRDQFGATYEQYF.

The rearrangement uses TRBV9 and TRBJ2-3; 8 bases are shared with TRBD2. Germline CDR1 is SGDLS and CDR2 is YYNGEE. This CDR3 is built from 16 residues. J was trimmed by 2 bases and V by 7 bases; bases with no gene match: 12. This CDR3 is CASSREGRGTTDTQYF. The CDR3 coding sequence is TGTGCCAGCTCCCGGGAGGGGCGGGGGACCACAGATACGCAGTATTTT.

The chain has TRBV6-4 and TRBJ2-1; weak D call: TRBD1 (8 bases). V was shortened by 2 bases and J by 9 bases, with 14 bases between the two germline ends. CDR3 size: 14 residues. Germline values: CDR1 MRHNA, CDR2 SNTAGT. The CDR3 is CASSDSGTGIEQFF. CDR3 DNA sequence: TGTGCCAGCAGTGACAGCGGGACAGGAATTGAGCAGTTCTTC.

V is TRBV2 and J is TRBJ2-5; D is undetermined. The CDR3 sequence is 12 residues long. The germline gives CDR1 SNHLY, CDR2 FYNNEI. With 2 bases removed from V and 3 bases from J, the gap between germline ends came to 4 bases. CDR3 loop: CASSEQKETQYF. The CDR3 DNA reads TGTGCCAGCAGTGAACAGAAAGAGACCCAGTACTTC. Full variable domain (missing parts from reference TRBV2 and TRBJ2-5): EPEVTQTPSHQVTQMGQEVILRCVPISNHLYFYWYRQILGQKVEFLVSFYNNEISEKSEIFDDQFSVERPDGSNFTLKIRSTKLEDSAMYFCASSEQKETQYFGPGTRLLVL.

The chain is built from TRBV11-2 and TRBJ2-5; 13 bases fit TRBD2. V shed 5 bases and J 2 bases; nucleotides not matched to a gene: 11. The CDR3 runs to 18 residues. The germline V gene encodes CDR1 SGHAT and CDR2 FQNNGV. The CDR3 nucleotides read TGTGCCAGCAGCCAGGGGGGACTAGCGGGGAAGACACAAGAGACCCAGTACTTC. It yields the protein CASSQGGLAGKTQETQYF.

CDR3 region: CASSLLSPTLSSYNSPLHF. CDR3 DNA sequence: TGTGCCAGCAGTCTATTAAGTCCCACCCTAAGCTCCTATAATTCACCCCTCCACTTT. The J gene is TRBJ1-6, the V gene TRBV27, with unresolved D. Trimming took off 5 bases at V and 0 bases at J, with 20 bases between the two ends. CDR1 and CDR2 from the germline V gene are MNHEY and SMNVEV (reference sequence). CDR3 length equals 19 residues.

V usage is TRBV6-1 and J usage is TRBJ2-1; TRBD2 matches 10 bases. CDR1 and CDR2 from the germline V gene are MNHNS and SASEGT. V dropped 6 bases and J dropped 4; count of bases not matched to a gene: 6. This CDR3 comprises 15 residues. CDR3 amino acids: CASRPSGGGYNEQFF. In nucleotides, the CDR3 is TGTGCCAGCAGACCCAGCGGGGGGGGGTACAATGAGCAGTTCTTC.

The chain carries TRBV10-3 and TRBJ1-6; D perhaps matches TRBD1 (5 bases). From germline, CDR1 is ENHRY and CDR2 SYGVKD. Trimming shortened V by 10 bases and J by 3 bases, and 10 bases separated the two germline ends. The CDR3 covers 13 residues. The CDR3: CATQGLYNSPLHF. DNA for the CDR3: TGTGCCACCCAGGGTCTCTATAATTCACCCCTCCACTTT.

The chain carries TRBV5-6 and TRBJ1-2; TRBD1 is a possible D gene (6 bases). V was cut by 0 bases and J by 7 bases, with 13 bases left in between. The CDR3 contains 14 residues. CDR1 is SGHDT and CDR2 is YYEEEE in the germline V gene. The CDR3 is CASSLAAGASGYTF. CDR3 in DNA: TGTGCCAGCAGCTTGGCCGCAGGGGCGTCTGGCTACACCTTC.

The rearrangement uses TRBV30 and TRBJ1-2, with 8 bases that match TRBD1. The trim removed 7 bases at V and 1 base at J, leaving 2 bases unmatched. This CDR3 comprises 12 residues. Germline V gives CDR1 GTSNPN, CDR2 SVGIG (reference sequence). The CDR3 sequence: CASGGGNYGYTF. The CDR3, as DNA: TGTGCCTCAGGGGGCGGTAACTATGGCTACACCTTC. The full variable domain, completed using reference TRBV30 and TRBJ1-2, is SQTIHQWPATLVQPVGSPLSLECTVEGTSNPNLYWYRQAAGRGLQLLFYSVGIGQISSEVPQNLSASRPQDRQFILSSKKLLLSDSGFYLCASGGGNYGYTFGSGTRLTVV.

In its sample, this clone was seen once. This rearrangement joins TRBV10-3 to TRBJ2-5; 8 nucleotides match TRBD2. This CDR3 is 14 amino acids long. V shed 6 bases and J 5 bases; nucleotides not matched to a gene: 8. Per the germline V gene, CDR1 is ENHRY and CDR2 is SYGVKD. The CDR3 loop is CAIRPGGAGETQYF. In DNA form, the CDR3 reads TGTGCCATCAGGCCCGGGGGGGCCGGGGAGACCCAGTACTTC.

J is TRBJ2-5 and V is TRBV19, with TRBD1 matching 7 bases. Trimming cost V 3 bases and J 7 bases; bases outside gene matches: 14. Germline V gene sequence: CDR1 LNHDA, CDR2 SQIVND (reference sequence). The length of the CDR3 is 16 residues. CDR3 in amino acids: CASSIRDSLPPPTQYF. In DNA, the CDR3 is TGTGCCAGTAGTATCCGGGACAGTCTTCCTCCGCCGACCCAGTACTTC.

This chain connects TRBV4-1 to TRBJ1-5; 7 bases fit TRBD1. Germline V gene lookup returns CDR1 MGHRA and CDR2 YSYEKL. The CDR3 loop spans 15 amino acids. V lost 3 bases and J lost 1; bases outside the gene matches: 3. CDR3 amino acids: CASSQTGTSNQPQHF. The CDR3, as DNA: TGCGCCAGCAGCCAGACAGGGACCAGCAATCAGCCCCAGCATTTT.

The chain couples TRBV5-6 to TRBJ1-6; D may be TRBD1 (5 bases). Germline V gene sequence: CDR1 SGHDT, CDR2 YYEEEE. V was clipped by 3 bases and J by 7 bases, with 11 bases between them. The CDR3 consists of 14 residues. DNA of the CDR3: TGTGCCAGCAGCTCCAGGGTATGGAATTCACCCCTCCACTTT. It encodes CASSSRVWNSPLHF.

The chain couples TRBV20-1 to TRBJ2-1, with D possibly matching TRBD2 (6 bases). The V end was cut by 4 bases, the J end by 12 bases, with 13 bases between. This CDR3 is 11 amino acids long. Germline V gene lookup returns CDR1 DFQATT and CDR2 SNEGSKA (reference sequence). CDR3 amino acids: CSATEEGLQFF. CDR3 nucleotide sequence: TGCAGTGCTACGGAGGAGGGCTTGCAGTTCTTC.

V and J are TRBV4-1 and TRBJ2-7; 10 positions match TRBD2. Looked up from germline, CDR1 is MGHRA and CDR2 is YSYEKL. The CDR3 is made up of 17 amino acids. With 4 bases clipped from V and 2 bases from J, the junction kept 11 bases outside the gene matches. CDR3 bases: TGCGCCAGCAGCCTCCAAAGGACACTAGCGGGAACCTACGAGCAGTACTTC. Translated: CASSLQRTLAGTYEQYF.

The chain links TRBV4-1 to TRBJ2-4; D not certain. The CDR3 extends over 17 amino acids. V shed 0 bases and J shed 0 bases, with 12 bases lying between them. Germline-derived CDR1 and CDR2 are MGHRA and YSYEKL. CDR3 sequence (DNA): TGCGCCAGCAGCCAAGATAGTCGAAGTATAGCCAAAAACATTCAGTACTTC. Its translation is CASSQDSRSIAKNIQYF.

The CDR3 is CASLTGTSGQDTQYF. The CDR3 nucleotides read TGTGCCAGTTTGACCGGGACTAGCGGGCAAGATACGCAGTATTTT. This chain connects TRBV6-6 to TRBJ2-3, with 12 bases that match TRBD2. V was clipped by 9 bases and J by 5 bases; unmatched bases: 9. Germline CDR1 is MNHNY and CDR2 is SVGAGI (reference sequence). The CDR3 has 15 amino acids.

V and J are TRBV2 and TRBJ2-7; 11 nucleotides align to TRBD1. The CDR3 runs 15 residues. Trimming took 6 bases from V and 4 from J; bases not matched to a gene: 8. Germline V gene sequence: CDR1 SNHLY, CDR2 FYNNEI. The CDR3, as DNA: TGTGCCAGCAGCGGTCGGACAGGGGGCGCATACGAGCAGTACTTC. Translation gives CASSGRTGGAYEQYF.

The V call is TRBV9, the J call TRBJ2-3; 10 bases fit TRBD1. The junction had 6 bases not matched to a gene; V was cut back by 3 bases and J by 5 bases. The germline gives CDR1 SGDLS, CDR2 YYNGEE. The CDR3 sequence is 15 residues long. In DNA form, the CDR3 reads TGTGCCAGCAGCGGCCGGGACAGGGGTGGAGATACGCAGTATTTT. Translated, it gives CASSGRDRGGDTQYF.

This rearrangement joins TRBV19 to TRBJ2-2; 11 nucleotides agree with TRBD2. This CDR3 has 17 residues. Germline assignment: CDR1 LNHDA and CDR2 SQIVND (reference sequence). The junction had 9 bases not matched to a gene; V was cut back by 8 bases and J by 1 base. The CDR3 coding sequence is TGTGCCAGTCGGGTCGGACTAGCGGGTTGGAACACCGGGGAGCTGTTTTTT. It codes for CASRVGLAGWNTGELFF.

The genes are TRBV9 and TRBJ2-3; perhaps TRBD1 as D (6 bases). This CDR3 comprises 15 residues. The germline V gene has CDR1 SGDLS and CDR2 YYNGEE. With 0 bases removed from V and 2 bases from J, the gap between germline ends came to 10 bases. The CDR3 sequence: CASSVARGNTDTQYF. CDR3 sequence (DNA): TGTGCCAGCAGCGTAGCGAGGGGGAACACAGATACGCAGTATTTT.

This clone was seen only once. This sequence joins TRBV7-3 and TRBJ2-3; 7 nucleotides line up with TRBD2. The CDR3 totals 13 residues. Germline CDR1 and CDR2: SGHTA and FQGTGA. With 2 bases clipped from V and 4 bases from J, the junction kept 0 bases outside the gene matches. The CDR3 sequence: CASSLGGADTQYF. The CDR3 nucleotides are TGTGCCAGCAGCTTAGGGGGGGCAGATACGCAGTATTTT.

This chain links TRBV13 with TRBJ2-7, with TRBD2 identical over 7 bases. After removal of 0 bases from V and 4 bases from J, the junction contained 6 bases not matched to a gene. The CDR3 has 15 residues. The V gene's germline CDR1 is PRHDT and CDR2 FYEKMQ (reference sequence). The CDR3 reads CASSLGLGREYEQYF. Written as DNA, the CDR3 is TGTGCCAGCAGCTTAGGCTTGGGGCGGGAGTACGAGCAGTACTTC.

This chain connects TRBV6-5 to TRBJ2-7; 11 bases agree with TRBD2. V was pared by 6 bases and J by 4 bases, with 5 bases of the junction left unmatched. Germline V gene data show CDR1 as MNHEY and CDR2 as SVGAGI. The CDR3 runs 14 residues. The CDR3: CASRGTSGSYEQYF. CDR3 in DNA: TGTGCCAGCAGGGGGACTAGCGGTTCATACGAGCAGTACTTC.

This chain uses TRBV7-8 with TRBJ2-1; 8 positions match TRBD2. In germline, CDR1 is SGHVS, CDR2 FQNEAQ. CDR3 size: 15 residues. Losses at the gene ends were 1 base for V and 5 bases for J; bases not matched to a gene: 4. The CDR3 DNA sequence: TGTGCCAGCAGCTTAGGTACTAGCGGCCACAATGAGCAGTTCTTC. Translation: CASSLGTSGHNEQFF.

The chain has TRBV4-3 and TRBJ2-7; the match to TRBD2 covers 8 bases. The germline CDR1 and CDR2 sequences are LGHNA and YSLEER. CDR3 size: 15 residues. After removal of 1 base from V and 7 bases from J, the junction contained 9 bases not matched to a gene. The CDR3 spells CASSQGTGGAEEQYF. Written as DNA, the CDR3 is TGCGCCAGCAGCCAAGGGACCGGGGGGGCTGAAGAGCAGTACTTC.